Included here is one TCR beta chain sequence, with context. This clone was seen more than once but under ten times. Its specific antigen is unknown. Base-call qualities are not available, and no considerably larger clone is one nucleotide away. All of the isolated RNA was reverse transcribed with the High Capacity cDNA Reverse Transcription Kit, so expressed TCRB transcripts were sequenced. Deep immunoSEQ sequencing was performed on naive, central memory and regulatory T cell samples, with an average of about 3.57 million total reads per sample. After sorted cells were lysed in RLT buffer, RNA was extracted with DNase-treated RNeasy Micro or Mini kits, with the choice depending on cell number. Each cell subset was processed on its own to prevent cross-contamination, while patient and healthy donor samples were processed together. TCRB sequences were amplified from cDNA with the immunoSEQ multiplex PCR, producing 87-bp fragments spanning the CDR3 region. Sequencing of the amplicons was done on the Illumina HiSeq platform. The study's own analysis went as follows. PCR bias was corrected computationally using synthetic template baselines, and reads within Hamming distance 2 were collapsed, with unmergeable singletons discarded. Reads were aligned to IMGT to assign V, D and J genes, CDR3 length, and insertions or deletions at six rearrangement sites. Clonotype counts were normalized to sorted cell number within each subset before computing true diversity and Gini coefficients with the tcR R package. The overlap coefficient, calculated on TCRB nucleotide sequences, was used to quantify repertoire sharing. Out-of-frame TCRB sequences from naive cells were analyzed as a proxy for the pre-selection repertoire. TCRdb limited this immuneACCESS table to in-frame rearrangements with V and J called. A share of clones is missing; checked studies link under half to unresolved V genes, and the rest is unexplained. That table is the source of V, J and clone size, and D and trimming were worked out from the DNA. The sample has some 640,000 clones on record, about 14% of them singletons. The ten largest account for less than 0.04% of the sample.

This entry belongs to a study of beta chain features in type 1 diabetes (dated by TCRdb to the late 2010s). Concerning the study at large: Patients and healthy donors did not differ in mean age, gender distribution, total cell number or subset yield. Across all samples, 90 million to 130 million sorted cells were examined, and cell number per subset correlated strongly with RNA yield. Regulatory and stem cell-like memory subsets were isolated from only 8 patients and 8 healthy donors, whereas naive and central memory subsets came from all 30 or so donors. The study compared TCRB repertoires of sorted circulating CD4+ T cell subsets between recently diagnosed type 1 diabetes patients and matched healthy donors.

Including cysteine and phenylalanine, the CDR3 has 15 amino acids. The sequence is cut down to CDR3 DNA, 45 bases in frame from base 1. Sequences WNHNN (CDR1) and SYGVQD (CDR2) are obtained from the germline V gene (reference sequence). The junction shows trimming of 6 bases on V and 0 bases on J, and the gene matches do not reach 4 bases of it. From each donor, a single peripheral blood sample of 90 to 150 mL on average was drawn into heparinised tubes. A BD FACSAria II was used to sort naive, central memory, regulatory and stem cell-like memory CD4+ T cells with a panel that included CD45RO, CCR7, CD25, CD127, CD95 and CD27. All sorted populations exceeded 98% purity. PBMCs were isolated right away by Lymphoprep density gradient centrifugation and were stained directly, without culture. So that batch effects would be minimized, each experiment stained and sorted samples in pairs, pairing one healthy donor with one patient.

The research as a whole found: Shorter templates might have been favored by PCR, but patient and control samples were amplified and corrected together, so both groups would have been affected equally by any skew. Because the HLA sub-analyses included only small numbers of individuals, any influence of HLA type on TCRB rearrangement was left unresolved. In all four CD4+ subsets, TCRB CDR3 length was moderately but significantly shorter in type 1 diabetes patients. Patients with type 1 diabetes made fewer insertions and deleted more nucleotides at VDJ recombination sites, implying thymic rearrangement abnormalities. Naive, central memory and regulatory TCRB repertoires appeared more similar among patients than among healthy donors. Because cDNA was sequenced instead of genomic DNA, highly expressing activated cells could be over-represented, though the groups showed no difference in activation or CD3 levels.

The clonotype originates from a man between 18 and 29 years old with type 1 diabetes. The chain joins TRBV10-1 to TRBJ2-2; 7 central nucleotides agree with TRBD1. Sequencing used naive CD4+ T cells from blood. Read against the paper, the sample's cell subset or site label means: true naive CD4+ T cells. The nucleotide sequence reads as follows: TGCGCCAGCAGGTCCGGGACAGCGAACACCGGGGAGCTGTTTTTT. Translated, this gives CASRSGTANTGELFF.